This passage covers 32 T cell receptor beta chains from one sample sequenced in a study of CD8 T cells in Susac syndrome. With random hexamers, roughly 0.5 to 1 ug RNA was reverse transcribed. TCRdb fed the immunoSEQ multiplex PCR reads into MiXCR, producing one record per CDR3 protein. The data show some 220,000 distinct CDR3 sequences, with 95% seen just once and around 0.099% held by the top ten. Sequencing input: CD4+ T cells from PBMCs. The receptors were gathered from a human donor with multiple sclerosis.

J is TRBJ2-3 and V is TRBV9; the D gene is possibly TRBD1 (5 bases). CDR3 length: 15 amino acids. V was pared by 0 bases and J by 0 bases, with 8 bases between. From germline, CDR1 is SGDLS and CDR2 YYNGEE. This chain's CDR3 is CASSVAAGSTDTQYF. The CDR3 nucleotides are TGTGCCAGCAGCGTAGCAGCAGGGAGCACAGATACGCAGTATTTT.

The rearrangement links TRBV23-1 to TRBJ2-7; D is perhaps TRBD1 or TRBD2 (6 bases each). TRBV23-1 is an ORF, with its function uncertain. The CDR3 loop spans 18 amino acids. Trimming took 0 bases from V and 3 from J, leaving 21 bases between them. Written as DNA, the CDR3 is TGCGCCAGCAGTCAATCGTACAAGGAACAGGGACTGGACTACGAGCAGTACTTC. This gives the protein CASSQSYKEQGLDYEQYF.

CDR3 amino acids: CASSFRGVRGTDTQYF. CDR3 DNA: TGTGCCAGCAGTTTCAGAGGAGTGAGGGGCACAGATACGCAGTATTTT. V is TRBV27 and J is TRBJ2-3, with TRBD2 as a possible D gene (5 bases). Trimming removed 3 bases at V and 1 base at J, with 14 bases between. The CDR3 covers 16 residues. Germline assignment: CDR1 MNHEY and CDR2 SMNVEV (reference sequence).

CDR3 DNA sequence: TGTGCCAGCAGCCAGAGACTAGGCCTCTCGGCCGGGGAGCTGTTTTTT. This gives the protein CASSQRLGLSAGELFF. This rearrangement joins TRBV3-1 to TRBJ2-2; TRBD2 is a possible D gene (6 bases). V lost 3 bases and J 6 bases, leaving 17 bases between the germline ends. The length of the CDR3 is 16 residues. Per the germline V gene, CDR1 is LGHDT and CDR2 is YNNKEL (reference sequence).

V gene TRBV3-1 combines with J gene TRBJ1-5, with 8 positions matching TRBD1. J lost 5 bases, V lost 0 bases, and 3 bases had no gene match. The CDR3 runs 15 residues. In germline, CDR1 is LGHDT, CDR2 YNNKEL (reference sequence). CDR3 in amino acids: CASSQDSDRDQPQHF. The CDR3, as DNA: TGTGCCAGCAGCCAAGATTCGGACAGGGATCAGCCCCAGCATTTT.

V usage is TRBV28 and J usage is TRBJ2-7, with D unresolved. Trimming removed 4 bases at V and 9 bases at J, with 10 bases between. The CDR3 totals 11 residues. Looked up from germline, CDR1 is MDHEN and CDR2 is SYDVKM. The CDR3 nucleotides read TGTGCCAGCAGTTATGGGTTCATGCAGTACTTC. This codes for CASSYGFMQYF.

This sequence joins TRBV2 and TRBJ2-1, with D possibly matching TRBD2 (7 bases). Germline V CDR1 and CDR2: SNHLY, FYNNEI. Trimming took 5 bases from V and 7 from J, leaving 15 bases between them. CDR3 length equals 14 residues. CDR3 DNA sequence: TGTGCCAGCAGTAAACTAGGGGGAGGGAATGAGCAGTTCTTC. Residues: CASSKLGGGNEQFF.

This clonotype turned up a few times. The chain carries TRBV20-1 and TRBJ1-1; D ambiguous. Between the trimmed V and J ends, which lost 0 bases and 5 bases, there was a span of 7 bases. This CDR3 region has 12 residues. The germline gives CDR1 DFQATT, CDR2 SNEGSKA (reference sequence). CDR3: CSARDRRTEAFF. CDR3 DNA sequence: TGCAGTGCTAGAGATAGGCGAACTGAAGCTTTCTTT.

This clonotype was counted a single time. The chain links TRBV29-1 to TRBJ2-1, with 8 nucleotides matching TRBD2. The ends lost 5 bases at V and 1 base at J; junction bases unmatched: 4. This CDR3 is built from 14 residues. Per the germline V gene, CDR1 is SQVTM and CDR2 is ANQGSEA. The CDR3 loop reads CSVPSGLSYNEQFF. The CDR3 DNA sequence: TGCAGCGTTCCTAGCGGGTTATCCTACAATGAGCAGTTCTTC.

The rearrangement uses TRBV2 and TRBJ2-3; 14 bases are shared with TRBD2. J gave up 3 bases and V 3 bases, and 11 bases lay outside the gene matches. In germline, CDR1 is SNHLY, CDR2 FYNNEI. The CDR3 is 19 residues long. The CDR3 is CASSDKPTWTSGGTDTQYF. Written as DNA, the CDR3 is TGTGCCAGCAGTGACAAACCCACCTGGACTAGCGGGGGGACAGATACGCAGTATTTT.

The V gene is TRBV3-1, the J gene TRBJ1-5; maybe TRBD1 (5 bases). Germline assignment: CDR1 LGHDT and CDR2 YNNKEL (reference sequence). The CDR3 totals 14 residues. V lost 3 bases and J 6 bases, leaving 12 bases between the germline ends. The CDR3: CASSHKGMGQPQHF. CDR3 nucleotides: TGTGCCAGCAGCCACAAGGGGATGGGTCAGCCCCAGCATTTT.

The V gene is TRBV2, the J gene TRBJ2-5; maybe TRBD2 (6 bases). This CDR3 contains 14 residues. Germline CDR1 is SNHLY and CDR2 is FYNNEI. V shed 2 bases and J shed 5 bases, with 12 bases lying between them. The CDR3 loop is CASSELASRETQYF. CDR3 bases: TGTGCCAGCAGTGAACTAGCGAGCCGGGAGACCCAGTACTTC.

The CDR3 spells CASSTTGVGSYNEQFF. CDR3 nucleotide sequence: TGTGCCAGCAGTACGACGGGGGTAGGGTCCTACAATGAGCAGTTCTTC. The chain employs TRBV6-1 and TRBJ2-1, with a possible D match to TRBD2 (6 bases). V lost 5 bases, J lost 1 base, and 15 bases lay in between. The germline gives CDR1 MNHNS, CDR2 SASEGT. CDR3 size: 16 residues.

The chain carries TRBV27 and TRBJ2-2; TRBD1 matches 12 bases. The CDR3 is 17 amino acids. Unmatched junction bases numbered 7, after V lost 0 bases and J lost 8 bases. The V gene's germline CDR1 is MNHEY and CDR2 SMNVEV (reference sequence). CDR3 amino acids: CASSLSWDRGLSGELFF. DNA for the CDR3: TGTGCCAGCAGTTTATCTTGGGACAGGGGGCTGTCAGGGGAGCTGTTTTTT.

The CDR3 is CSARDSGGPKNTQYF. The CDR3, as DNA: TGCAGTGCTAGAGATAGCGGGGGGCCTAAAAATACGCAGTATTTT. This chain links TRBV20-1 with TRBJ2-3; 10 bases map to TRBD2. The V gene end was trimmed by 0 bases and the J gene end by 7 bases; junction bases not matched to a gene: 7. The CDR3 contains 15 residues. The germline V gene has CDR1 DFQATT and CDR2 SNEGSKA (reference sequence).

This clonotype was detected only once. The chain recombines TRBV20-1 with TRBJ2-1; a possible D gene is TRBD2 (5 bases). Germline-derived CDR1 and CDR2 are DFQATT and SNEGSKA (reference sequence). V was shortened by 2 bases and J by 9 bases, with 14 bases between the two germline ends. CDR3 length equals 13 residues. The CDR3 reads CSARKPLASEQFF. CDR3 nucleotides: TGCAGTGCTAGAAAGCCGCTAGCAAGTGAGCAGTTCTTC.

In this sample, this clonotype turned up a few times. This chain connects TRBV6-1 to TRBJ2-5; maybe TRBD2 (7 bases). The CDR3 runs to 14 residues. The germline V gene encodes CDR1 MNHNS and CDR2 SASEGT. Trimming stripped 7 bases from V and 5 bases from J, with 17 bases between. CDR3 sequence reads: CASNLVGGPETQYF. For the CDR3, the DNA is TGTGCCAGCAATCTAGTCGGGGGGCCGGAGACCCAGTACTTC.

This sequence joins TRBV5-1 and TRBJ1-1; no firm D call. The germline gives CDR1 SGHRS, CDR2 YFSETQ. With 4 bases removed from V and 2 bases from J, the gap between germline ends came to 24 bases. The CDR3 is made up of 18 amino acids. The DNA for the CDR3 is TGCGCCAGCAGCGGAGATCCGGCAGCCGGGAAGGTTAACACTGAAGCTTTCTTT. This sequence encodes CASSGDPAAGKVNTEAFF.

The chain combines TRBV15 with TRBJ2-5; no clear D. Trimming left V 0 bases short and J 2 bases short, with 7 bases between. Germline V gene data show CDR1 as LNHNV and CDR2 as YYDKDF (reference sequence). The CDR3 totals 14 residues. The CDR3 DNA sequence: TGTGCCACCAGCAGAGAGGCGCCTCAAGAGACCCAGTACTTC. It yields the protein CATSREAPQETQYF.

V usage is TRBV20-1 and J usage is TRBJ1-5, with a tentative D call TRBD1 (6 bases). Germline V gene sequence: CDR1 DFQATT, CDR2 SNEGSKA (reference sequence). The V and J ends lost 5 bases and 0 bases respectively, with 20 bases between them. CDR3 size: 17 residues. The CDR3 region has the DNA TGCAGTGCTCCAAGGGGGTTGGTTTCCAATAGCAATCAGCCCCAGCATTTT. Translated: CSAPRGLVSNSNQPQHF.

The rearrangement joins TRBV27 to TRBJ1-1; TRBD1 matches 8 bases. The CDR3 has 13 residues. Germline CDR1 is MNHEY and CDR2 is SMNVEV (reference sequence). Unmatched junction bases numbered 4, after V lost 6 bases and J lost 4 bases. Here the CDR3 DNA reads TGTGCCAGCAGACATCAGGGGGCCACTGAAGCTTTCTTT. Its translation: CASRHQGATEAFF.

The rearrangement links TRBV11-2 to TRBJ1-1, with D possibly TRBD1 on 5 matching bases. V was clipped by 5 bases and J by 5 bases, with 12 bases between them. The CDR3 is 13 amino acids. Germline CDR1 and CDR2: SGHAT and FQNNGV. CDR3 sequence reads: CASSLQGLTEAFF. The CDR3 bases are TGTGCCAGCAGCCTCCAGGGACTGACTGAAGCTTTCTTT.

The chain combines TRBV2 with TRBJ1-5; D is undetermined. Germline CDR1 SNHLY, CDR2 FYNNEI. V was trimmed by 3 bases and J by 3 bases, leaving 3 bases between them. The CDR3 length is 12 residues. CDR3 DNA sequence: TGTGCCAGCAGTGATGCCAATCAGCCCCAGCATTTT. It translates to CASSDANQPQHF.

V is TRBV7-8 and J is TRBJ2-3; possibly TRBD1 for D (6 bases). The CDR3 consists of 14 residues. From germline, CDR1 is SGHVS and CDR2 FQNEAQ. The V end lost 2 bases, the J end lost 4 bases, and 10 bases lay between the germline ends. The CDR3 is CASSLNRDPDTQYF. CDR3 nucleotide sequence: TGTGCCAGCAGCTTAAACAGGGACCCAGATACGCAGTATTTT.

This chain connects TRBV3-1 to TRBJ1-1, with 8 bases identical to TRBD1. The trim removed 5 bases at V and 1 base at J, leaving 3 bases unmatched. Looked up from germline, CDR1 is LGHDT and CDR2 is YNNKEL (reference sequence). The CDR3 extends over 14 amino acids. DNA of the CDR3: TGTGCCAGCAGCTCGGACAGGGCGAACACTGAAGCTTTCTTT. Translating it yields CASSSDRANTEAFF.

The chain uses TRBV2 and TRBJ1-5, with D hard to call. The CDR3 spans 12 residues. Germline CDR1 reads SNHLY; CDR2 reads FYNNEI. The ends were cut back, 7 bases at V and 7 bases at J, with 11 bases in the middle. This chain's CDR3 is CASTGGEQPQHF. The CDR3 bases are TGTGCCAGCACGGGAGGCGAACAGCCCCAGCATTTT.

V usage is TRBV29-1 and J usage is TRBJ2-3; 7 bases map to TRBD1. J lost 1 base, V lost 1 base, and 14 bases had no gene match. Germline CDR1 reads SQVTM; CDR2 reads ANQGSEA. This CDR3 has 18 residues. In DNA, the CDR3 is TGCAGCGTTGAAGGACAGGGCACAACCCGCACACGCACAGATACGCAGTATTTT. Translated: CSVEGQGTTRTRTDTQYF.

The J gene is TRBJ1-1, the V gene TRBV29-1, with 12 nucleotides matching TRBD1. In germline, CDR1 is SQVTM, CDR2 ANQGSEA. V shed 5 bases and J 4 bases; nucleotides not matched to a gene: 11. The length of the CDR3 is 16 residues. CDR3 DNA: TGCAGCGTTTCATCCGGGACAGGGGGCCTTTCCACTGAAGCTTTCTTT. This encodes CSVSSGTGGLSTEAFF.

The gene calls are TRBV14 and TRBJ2-7, with D perhaps matching TRBD2 (5 bases). The CDR3 spans 14 residues. Germline CDR1 is SGHDN and CDR2 is FVKESK. Trimming cost V 1 base and J 3 bases, with 10 bases left between them. In DNA form, the CDR3 reads TGTGCCAGCAGCCAAGCGGGGATGGTCTACGAGCAGTACTTC. Translating it yields CASSQAGMVYEQYF.

The rearrangement links TRBV2 to TRBJ1-4; D not resolved. The CDR3 is made up of 10 amino acids. Germline V lookup: CDR1 SNHLY, CDR2 FYNNEI. V lost 6 bases, J lost 7 bases, and 3 bases lay in between. CDR3 loop: CASSFEKLFF. The CDR3 nucleotides are TGTGCCAGCAGCTTTGAAAAACTGTTTTTT.

The gene calls are TRBV28 and TRBJ2-3, with 12 bases identical to TRBD2. CDR1 and CDR2 from the germline V gene are MDHEN and SYDVKM. The CDR3 covers 15 residues. J was trimmed by 4 bases and V by 6 bases; bases with no gene match: 5. The CDR3 DNA reads TGTGCCAGCAGCTACACTAGCGGGAGGTCAGATACGCAGTATTTT. It yields the protein CASSYTSGRSDTQYF.

V usage is TRBV29-1 and J usage is TRBJ2-3; D gene unclear. Germline CDR1 is SQVTM and CDR2 is ANQGSEA. V was trimmed by 1 base and J by 1 base, leaving 9 bases between them. The CDR3 has 14 amino acids. CDR3 residues: CSVEGSRGTDTQYF. DNA for the CDR3: TGCAGCGTTGAAGGCAGTCGGGGCACAGATACGCAGTATTTT.